One and the same sample provided the 28 T cell receptor beta chains below, sequenced in a study of spatial heterogeneity in lung cancer. Study results and caveats: Mutation counts in tumors were tracked by counts of expanded intratumoral alpha and beta TCRs.

TCRdb analysed the 5' RACE reads with MiXCR anew, one entry per CDR3 protein. This sample has approximately 1,400 distinct CDR3 sequences, with more than 9% found just once. The time point is: sample taken at primary tumor resection. Their target antigens are unknown. The sample here was lung tumor tissue, taken at surgery. These receptors were obtained from a female donor with early-stage non-small cell lung cancer.

This clonotype is judged medium-sized. This sequence joins TRBV28 and TRBJ2-5, with 15 bases that match TRBD2. CDR3 length: 17 amino acids. Germline V gene sequence: CDR1 MDHEN, CDR2 SYDVKM. Unmatched junction bases numbered 8, after V lost 5 bases and J lost 4 bases. The CDR3 spells CASSPRTSGRAGETQYF. The CDR3 DNA follows: TGTGCCAGCAGTCCCCGGACTAGCGGGAGGGCCGGAGAGACCCAGTACTTC.

The chain has TRBV6-5 and TRBJ1-1; D is unclear. V shed 2 bases and J shed 9 bases, with 10 bases lying between them. The V gene's germline CDR1 is MNHEY and CDR2 SVGAGI. The CDR3 loop spans 12 amino acids. CDR3 nucleotides: TGTGCCAGCAGTTACGCCGGCCGCCAAGCTTTCTTT. This gives the protein CASSYAGRQAFF.

This clonotype is categorized as medium-sized. The chain recombines TRBV20-1 with TRBJ2-5, with D possibly TRBD2 on 6 matching bases. V shed 6 bases and J shed 2 bases, with 19 bases lying between them. In germline, CDR1 is DFQATT, CDR2 SNEGSKA (reference sequence). The CDR3 consists of 15 residues. CDR3 protein: CSAGTAGTFQETQYF. In DNA, the CDR3 is TGCAGTGCCGGGACGGCCGGGACTTTTCAAGAGACCCAGTACTTC.

The chain employs TRBV5-1 and TRBJ2-1, with a weak D call TRBD1 (6 bases). Germline V lookup: CDR1 SGHRS, CDR2 YFSETQ. Trimming removed 3 bases at V and 10 bases at J, with 14 bases between. The CDR3 runs to 13 residues. CDR3 region: CASSSSGDREQFF. The CDR3 DNA reads as TGCGCCAGCAGCTCCTCCGGCGACAGGGAGCAGTTCTTC.

The chain joins TRBV14 to TRBJ2-7; D is undetermined. The germline gives CDR1 SGHDN, CDR2 FVKESK. Trimming cost V 0 bases and J 0 bases, with 18 bases left between them. This CDR3 has 18 amino acids. Here the CDR3 reads CASSQEWSSIPFSYEQYF. The DNA for the CDR3 is TGTGCCAGCAGCCAAGAATGGTCAAGCATTCCTTTCTCCTACGAGCAGTACTTC. Based on the CDR3 plus reference TRBV14 and TRBJ2-7, the full variable domain is EAGVTQFPSHSVIEKGQTVTLRCDPISGHDNLYWYRRVMGKEIKFLLHFVKESKQDESGMPNNRFLAERTGGTYSTLKVQPAELEDSGVYFCASSQEWSSIPFSYEQYFGPGTRLTVT.

By share, this clonotype ranks as large. The chain uses TRBV23-1 and TRBJ2-7, with TRBD1 matching over 7 bases. TRBV23-1 has ORF status, its function being uncertain. This CDR3 is 15 amino acids long. V trimming: 3 bases; J trimming: 3 bases; junction bases outside the gene matches: 8. The CDR3 sequence is CASSQWTGRHYEQYF. The CDR3 DNA is TGCGCCAGCAGTCAGTGGACAGGCCGTCACTACGAGCAGTACTTC.

Within the sample, this clonotype is medium-sized. The chain recombines TRBV5-1 with TRBJ2-6; maybe TRBD1 (6 bases). V lost 4 bases, J lost 0 bases, and 8 bases lay in between. Looked up from germline, CDR1 is SGHRS and CDR2 is YFSETQ. The CDR3 covers 15 residues. As DNA, the CDR3 is TGCGCCAGCAGCACAGGGAGCTCTGGGGCCAACGTCCTGACTTTC. This translates into CASSTGSSGANVLTF.

In its sample, this clonotype is large. Sequence at one end of the junction differs from germline and may be a read error. The chain links TRBV4-3 to TRBJ2-1; possibly TRBD2 for D (6 bases). The germline V gene has CDR1 LGHNA and CDR2 YSLEER. This CDR3 comprises 16 residues. CDR3 amino acids: CASSQDIVSGYNEQFF. The CDR3 DNA is TGCGCGAGCAGCCAAGATATCGTTAGCGGATACAATGAGCAGTTCTTC.

This chain links TRBV20-1 with TRBJ1-1; weak D call: TRBD1 (6 bases). V lost 3 bases and J 4 bases, leaving 15 bases between the germline ends. Germline-derived CDR1 and CDR2 are DFQATT and SNEGSKA (reference sequence). The CDR3 spans 14 residues. The CDR3 DNA reads as TGCAGTGCTAGGTGGAGGGGGGGAGGCACTGAAGCTTTCTTT. Its translation is CSARWRGGGTEAFF.

The table lists this clonotype with a few counts. The CDR3 DNA reads TGTGCCAGTAGAGGGGGGGCGCGCTCCTGGCGCAATCAGCCCCAGCATTTT. Encoded protein: CASRGGARSWRNQPQHF. The chain employs TRBV19 and TRBJ1-5; a possible D gene is TRBD1 (6 bases). The CDR3 is 17 residues long. V was shortened by 6 bases and J by 2 bases, with 20 bases between the two germline ends. The germline CDR1 and CDR2 sequences are LNHDA and SQIVND (reference sequence).

Sample share makes this clonotype medium-sized. The rearrangement joins TRBV27 to TRBJ2-1, with D perhaps matching TRBD1 (5 bases). V was shortened by 4 bases and J by 10 bases, with 14 bases between the two germline ends. Per the germline V gene, CDR1 is MNHEY and CDR2 is SMNVEV (reference sequence). The CDR3 has 13 residues. The CDR3 region is CASSSPQGGEQFF. The CDR3 DNA reads as TGTGCCAGCAGTTCGCCTCAGGGTGGCGAGCAGTTCTTC.

This chain uses TRBV6-9 with TRBJ1-2, with 9 bases aligning to TRBD1. V gave up 7 bases and J gave up 3 bases; unmatched junction bases: 21. The CDR3 extends over 19 amino acids. CDR1 and CDR2 (germline): MNHGY, SVAAGI. CDR3: CASIYFPPGQGRLDYGYTF. As DNA, the CDR3 is TGTGCCAGCATCTACTTCCCGCCGGGACAGGGAAGACTAGACTATGGCTACACCTTC.

This clonotype was counted ten times or more. This chain joins TRBV5-6 and TRBJ2-5, with 7 bases aligning to TRBD1. After removal of 3 bases from V and 1 base from J, the junction contained 3 bases not matched to a gene. Germline CDR1 reads SGHDT; CDR2 reads YYEEEE. This CDR3 has 14 amino acids. Here the CDR3 reads CASSSTGPQETQYF. In DNA, the CDR3 is TGTGCCAGCAGCTCGACAGGGCCCCAAGAGACCCAGTACTTC.

The chain joins TRBV6-2 or TRBV6-3 to TRBJ1-5; D remains ambiguous. This CDR3 has 14 residues. Between the trimmed V and J ends, which lost 5 bases and 0 bases, there was a span of 8 bases. CDR1 is MNHEY, CDR2 SVGEGT, per germline. The CDR3 loop is CASSDWDSNQPQHF. The CDR3 DNA reads as TGTGCCAGCAGTGACTGGGATAGCAATCAGCCCCAGCATTTT.

Relative to its sample, this clonotype is medium-sized. This sequence joins TRBV13 and TRBJ2-1; D gene unclear. The CDR3 totals 13 residues. In germline, CDR1 is PRHDT, CDR2 FYEKMQ (reference sequence). Between the trimmed V and J ends, which lost 6 bases and 3 bases, there was a span of 9 bases. CDR3 residues: CASSPPGYNEQFF. Here the CDR3 DNA reads TGTGCCAGCAGTCCGCCGGGCTACAATGAGCAGTTCTTC.

By frequency in the sample, this clonotype is medium-sized. The chain carries TRBV7-9 and TRBJ2-2, with no clear D. Trimming shortened V by 5 bases and J by 0 bases, and 7 bases separated the two germline ends. CDR1 and CDR2 (germline): SEHNR, FQNEAQ (reference sequence). The CDR3 extends over 14 amino acids. CDR3 sequence: CASSPGSNTGELFF. CDR3 DNA: TGTGCCAGCAGCCCGGGTTCGAACACCGGGGAGCTGTTTTTT.

Sample share makes this clonotype large. The genes are TRBV29-1 and TRBJ2-7; TRBD2 is a possible D gene (6 bases). Trimming took 4 bases from V and 5 from J, leaving 18 bases between them. Per germline, CDR1 SQVTM and CDR2 ANQGSEA. This CDR3 spans 14 amino acids. CDR3 nucleotide sequence: TGCAGCGTTGGGACAAAGGGCGGGGTCGACGAGCAGTACTTC. It specifies CSVGTKGGVDEQYF.

CDR3 DNA: TGTGCTAGTGGTTTGGGTACCCTTGGCTCTGGAAACACCATATATTTT. Translated: CASGLGTLGSGNTIYF. J is TRBJ1-3 and V is TRBV12-5; D is uncertain. Germline V gene data show CDR1 as LGHNT and CDR2 as FRNRAP. There are 16 residues in the CDR3. V was trimmed by 1 base and J by 0 bases, leaving 10 bases between them. The variable domain in full, completed from reference TRBV12-5 and TRBJ1-3, reads DARVTQTPRHKVTEMGQEVTMRCQPILGHNTVFWYRQTMMQGLELLAYFRNRAPLDDSGMPKDRFSAEMPDATLATLKIQPSEPRDSAVYFCASGLGTLGSGNTIYFGEGSWLTVV.

This clonotype is large within its sample. The V call is TRBV7-2, the J call TRBJ2-1, with 9 bases matching TRBD2. V dropped 1 base and J dropped 6; count of bases not matched to a gene: 1. This CDR3 is 14 amino acids long. Germline V gene sequence: CDR1 SGHTA, CDR2 FQGNSA. The CDR3 protein is CASSLERGVNEQFF. The CDR3 bases are TGTGCCAGCAGCTTAGAGCGGGGGGTCAATGAGCAGTTCTTC.

J is TRBJ2-5 and V is TRBV7-2; D possibly corresponds to TRBD1 (7 bases). V was cut by 3 bases and J by 5 bases, with 13 bases left in between. Germline CDR1 reads SGHTA; CDR2 reads FQGNSA. The CDR3 totals 14 residues. CDR3 sequence: CASSFGGGQETQYF. CDR3 DNA: TGTGCCAGCAGCTTTGGAGGGGGACAGGAGACCCAGTACTTC.

The chain combines TRBV7-2 with TRBJ2-1; tentatively, D is TRBD1 (5 bases). V was pared by 0 bases and J by 7 bases, with 13 bases between. The CDR3 loop spans 15 amino acids. Germline V gene sequence: CDR1 SGHTA, CDR2 FQGNSA. As DNA, the CDR3 is TGTGCCAGCAGCTTAGCGGGAAGGGGCATTAATGAGCAGTTCTTC. Protein: CASSLAGRGINEQFF.

The rearrangement joins TRBV18 to TRBJ1-5, with a weak D call TRBD1 (5 bases). V was pared by 4 bases and J by 6 bases, with 10 bases between. This CDR3 is built from 13 residues. Germline V lookup: CDR1 KGHSH, CDR2 LQKENI. CDR3 sequence: CASSQGTLQPQHF. The CDR3 region has the DNA TGTGCCAGCTCACAAGGGACCCTTCAGCCCCAGCATTTT.

This clonotype was counted only a few times. The chain recombines TRBV15 with TRBJ1-2; 8 bases align to TRBD1. In germline, CDR1 is LNHNV, CDR2 YYDKDF (reference sequence). The junction had 10 bases not matched to a gene; V was cut back by 0 bases and J by 7 bases. The CDR3 is 16 residues long. The CDR3 nucleotides are TGTGCCACCAGCAGAGATTCTCCTTCAGGGGGCTTTGGCTACACCTTC. Protein product: CATSRDSPSGGFGYTF. Full variable domain (outside the CDR3, taken from reference TRBV15 and TRBJ1-2): DAMVIQNPRYQVTQFGKPVTLSCSQTLNHNVMYWYQQKSSQAPKLLFHYYDKDFNNEADTPDNFQSRRPNTSFCFLDIRSPGLGDTAMYLCATSRDSPSGGFGYTFGSGTRLTVV.

With regard to this clonotype: This could be a read error, since a much larger clone is one nucleotide away. Given the absence of the conserved phenylalanine or tryptophan at the CDR3 end, a read error is likely. The rearrangement links TRBV25-1 to TRBJ2-7, with D maybe TRBD2 (5 bases). Trimming took 3 bases from V and 3 from J, leaving 12 bases between them. This CDR3 is 14 amino acids long. Per germline, CDR1 MGHDK and CDR2 SYGVNS. Here the CDR3 DNA reads TGTGCCAGCAGTGAGATAAGCGGTGTCTACGAGCAGTACTTA. Protein sequence: CASSEISGVYEQYL.

This clonotype is deemed medium-sized. The chain combines TRBV19 with TRBJ2-1; D not certain. The CDR3 extends over 15 amino acids. V lost 6 bases to trimming and J lost 6 bases, with 18 bases between them. CDR1 LNHDA and CDR2 SQIVND come from the germline V gene (reference sequence). CDR3: CASSPREAIGNEQFF. CDR3 nucleotide sequence: TGTGCCAGTAGCCCCCGCGAAGCGATAGGCAATGAGCAGTTCTTC.

By share, this clonotype counts as medium-sized. CDR3 protein: CSARPPAQGNEQFF. The CDR3 DNA follows: TGCAGTGCTAGACCTCCGGCCCAGGGCAATGAGCAGTTCTTC. J is TRBJ2-1 and V is TRBV20-1, with D perhaps matching TRBD1 (5 bases). CDR3 length: 14 residues. With 2 bases removed from V and 6 bases from J, the gap between germline ends came to 14 bases. CDR1 and CDR2 from the germline V gene are DFQATT and SNEGSKA (reference sequence).

By sample fraction, this clonotype is medium-sized. The chain carries TRBV3-1 and TRBJ2-1, with D possibly matching TRBD2 (6 bases). V was trimmed by 1 base and J by 8 bases, leaving 6 bases between them. The germline V gene encodes CDR1 LGHDT and CDR2 YNNKEL (reference sequence). The CDR3 runs 12 residues. The CDR3 here is CASSQAGDEQFF. DNA for the CDR3: TGTGCCAGCAGCCAAGCGGGGGATGAGCAGTTCTTC.

This clonotype is medium-sized (0.01 to 0.1%) within its sample. This chain uses TRBV20-1 with TRBJ2-1, with 15 bases fitting TRBD2. Losses at the gene ends were 2 bases for V and 6 bases for J; bases not matched to a gene: 5. CDR1 DFQATT and CDR2 SNEGSKA come from the germline V gene (reference sequence). The CDR3 is made up of 16 amino acids. The CDR3 sequence: CSARPPGLAGGNEQFF. The CDR3 DNA reads TGCAGTGCTAGACCTCCGGGACTAGCGGGAGGCAATGAGCAGTTCTTC.